A single sample gave rise to the 7 T cell receptor beta chains below, sequenced in a study of cytomegalovirus exposure and HLA in healthy donors. The PCR had 60 Vbeta and 13 Jbeta primers. Profiled with immunoSEQ multiplex PCR; TCRdb holds only in-frame clones, not every one. The sample has about 170,000 clones; approximately 71% are singletons. The sequencing sample was made of PBMCs. All receptors come from a woman aged 18 to 35 in good health and CMV-seropositive.

The rearrangement links TRBV30 to TRBJ1-4; unclear D gene. The ends were cut back, 8 bases at V and 1 base at J, with 11 bases in the middle. CDR1 is GTSNPN and CDR2 is SVGIG in the germline V gene (reference sequence). The CDR3 is 13 amino acids. The CDR3 loop reads CAGTGVTNEKLFF. CDR3 bases: TGTGCCGGCACCGGGGTAACTAATGAAAAACTGTTTTTT.

The chain carries TRBV9 and TRBJ1-6; a possible D gene is TRBD1 (6 bases). This CDR3 contains 14 residues. Trimming pared 1 base from V and 5 bases from J, leaving 7 bases between. CDR1 is SGDLS, CDR2 YYNGEE, per germline. CDR3 in DNA: TGTGCCAGCAGCGTAAGGGGGAATAATTCACCCCTCCACTTT. Its translation is CASSVRGNNSPLHF.

CDR3 loop: CASSYLLGTGYTF. Here the CDR3 DNA reads TGTGCCAGCAGTTACTTATTGGGGACAGGCTACACCTTC. The chain carries TRBV6-5 and TRBJ1-2, with D possibly matching TRBD1 (6 bases). The CDR3 sequence is 13 residues long. V gave up 1 base and J gave up 8 bases, with 11 bases separating them. The germline V gene encodes CDR1 MNHEY and CDR2 SVGAGI.

This chain joins TRBV6-6 and TRBJ2-2; possibly TRBD1 for D (5 bases). The CDR3 is 15 amino acids. Germline CDR1 and CDR2: MNHNY and SVGAGI (reference sequence). With 5 bases removed from V and 0 bases from J, the gap between germline ends came to 10 bases. The chain's CDR3 is CASSHRTTNTGELFF. The CDR3 bases are TGTGCCAGCAGTCACAGGACAACGAACACCGGGGAGCTGTTTTTT.

CDR3 region: CASSPTGLRMTNEKLFF. The CDR3 nucleotides are TGTGCCAGCAGCCCGACAGGACTGCGAATGACTAATGAAAAACTGTTTTTT. V is TRBV11-2 and J is TRBJ1-4; TRBD1 might be the D (6 bases). V lost 5 bases to trimming and J lost 2 bases, with 18 bases between them. Per germline, CDR1 SGHAT and CDR2 FQNNGV. CDR3 length equals 17 residues.

The chain joins TRBV30 to TRBJ1-6, with a tentative D call TRBD1 (6 bases). The CDR3 spans 12 residues. The germline V gene encodes CDR1 GTSNPN and CDR2 SVGIG (reference sequence). The ends were cut back, 4 bases at V and 9 bases at J, with 10 bases in the middle. CDR3 sequence reads: CAWTRGGSPLHF. The CDR3 DNA reads as TGTGCCTGGACCAGGGGCGGTTCACCCCTCCACTTT. Filled out from reference TRBV30 and TRBJ1-6, the complete variable domain reads SQTIHQWPATLVQPVGSPLSLECTVEGTSNPNLYWYRQAAGRGLQLLFYSVGIGQISSEVPQNLSASRPQDRQFILSSKKLLLSDSGFYLCAWTRGGSPLHFGNGTRLTVT.

The chain carries TRBV2 and TRBJ2-7; TRBD2 matches at 12 bases. V gave up 6 bases and J gave up 1 base; unmatched junction bases: 4. CDR1 is SNHLY, CDR2 FYNNEI, per germline. The CDR3 runs to 15 residues. DNA for the CDR3: TGTGCCAGCAGGCTACTAGCGGGGGGATCCTACGAGCAGTACTTC. Its translation is CASRLLAGGSYEQYF.